This T cell receptor beta chain was sequenced during a study of long-term antiretroviral therapy in people with HIV. Study outcomes and limitations: Diversity went up after ART and still fell short of transplant donor controls. Clones that had undergone expansion before ART prevailed in the repertoire throughout all time points.

For each donor, at least one pre-ART and at least two post-ART PBMC samples were available. Cryopreserved PBMC samples of roughly 1-10 million cells were used for DNA extraction. A v3.0 immunoSEQ assay was performed at survey level. Only in-frame clones appear in the TCRdb table, and some are missing; sequencing was by immunoSEQ multiplex PCR. Seen here are about 14,000 clones, 70% to 90% observed once, and the top ten hold about 9.9%. Trimming shortened V by 6 bases and J by 7 bases, and 14 bases separated the two germline ends. The CDR3 totals 13 residues. Per the germline V gene, CDR1 is MGHDK and CDR2 is SYGVNS. The sample holds one count of this clone. Its target is unknown.

The gene calls are TRBV25-1 and TRBJ2-3; D not resolved. This specimen consisted of unsorted PBMCs, obtained 6.2 years after starting antiretroviral therapy. The TCR originated in a man aged 40-50 years with HIV. CDR3 nucleotides: TGTGCCAGCAGCGCCCTGAGGAGATATACGCAGTATTTT. It translates to CASSALRRYTQYF. The full variable domain, with the rest looked up from reference TRBV25-1 and TRBJ2-3, is EADIYQTPRYLVIGTGKKITLECSQTMGHDKMYWYQQDPGMELHLIHYSYGVNSTEKGDLSSESTVSRIRTEHFPLTLESARPSHTSQYLCASSALRRYTQYFGPGTRLTVL.